This TCR beta chain was captured in a study of blood T cell repertoires in COVID-19. As for the study in general: The study drew acute and convalescent COVID-19 samples from the United States, Italy and Spain. The cDNA or gDNA used as material had been derived from T cells, B-cell-depleted T cells, or PBMCs.

In the original analysis: How many nucleated cells were present was estimated from reference gene primer amplification. The table came from immunoSEQ multiplex PCR; TCRdb's copy has only in-frame clones and leaves some out. From that table come the V and J calls and clone size; the DNA was used to work out D and trimming. The repertoire consists of around 190,000 clones, with around 79% occurring once and the leading ten covering under 15%. Germline V gives CDR1 SGHAT, CDR2 FQNNGV. The CDR3 runs to 16 residues. Germline trimming cut 9 bases from V and 5 bases from J; bases unmatched to any gene: 15. The chain uses TRBV11-2 and TRBJ2-5; 10 nucleotides align to TRBD1. Input material: peripheral blood. This TCR was recovered from a woman aged 45-65 years with acute or convalescent COVID-19. For the CDR3, the DNA is TGTGCCAGTTGCCTAAGTCCGGGACAGGGGTGCGAGACCCAGTACTTC. Its protein is CASCLSPGQGCETQYF.